This TCR delta chain originates from a study of gamma-delta chains in newborns, infants, children. Looking at the study overall: Microbial exposure reportedly drives polyclonal innate γδ T cell expansion after birth.

There are a few counts of this clone. With a far larger clone one base away, a read error is the likely cause. Other nucleotide sequences from this sample produce the same CDR3. TCRdb called clones from the reads again using CATT. There are 3,300 or so delta-chain clones in the sample; 0.6% to 0.65% occur only once, and 15% lies in the top ten. This CDR3 contains 16 residues. Trimming took 3 bases from V and 0 from J; bases not matched to a gene: 5. CDR1 is GEAIGNYY, CDR2 EKD, per germline. The material sequenced was blood. The genes are TRDV2 and TRDJ2, with 8 bases lining up with TRDD3. This TCR was sampled from a child who was a newborn, infant or young child, either healthy, febrile or measles-vaccinated (not recorded which). Written as DNA, the CDR3 is TGTGCCTGTGACCCCCTGGGGGACACTTTGACAGCACAACTCTTCTTT. It codes for CACDPLGDTLTAQLFF.